This TCR beta chain was sequenced in a study of tumor-infiltrating lymphocytes in primary liver carcinoma. Background on the study: Roughly 3.65 to 7.5 million productive TCRbeta reads were obtained per sample, with similar numbers across tissue types.

A word on this clonotype: Its antigen is undetermined. This sequence may be a read error, since a much larger clone differs from it by one base.

Germline V gives CDR1 SGHRS, CDR2 YFSETQ. The CDR3 has 12 amino acids. TCR beta cDNA was prepared out of about 510 ng total RNA by means of a constant-region primer. Three-round nested multiplex PCR performed with slightly modified ARM-PCR produced the TCR beta libraries. A C-beta reverse primer and TRBV1-TRBV30 forward primers served in each of the first two PCR rounds, at roughly 10 cycles apiece. TCRdb re-called the multiplex PCR reads through MiXCR, storing one row per CDR3 protein. The sample lists 80,000 or so distinct CDR3 sequences; about two thirds were seen once. Study-wide points: Representation across all five tumor regions was limited to only about 8-25% of top clones.

Both RNA and DNA were isolated together from around 20-30 mg of bulk tissue that had not been sorted. Chronic HBV infection affected patients, none of whom had received treatment. The specimen sequenced was liver tumor tissue from sampling region 4. Subset meaning: tumor region T4, right-lateral pole. J is TRBJ2-1 and V is TRBV5-1; D tentatively reads TRBD1 or TRBD2 (5 bases each). This receptor was taken from a woman aged 60-75 years with primary liver carcinoma and hepatitis B virus infection. The CDR3 DNA reads TGCGTCAGCAGCTCCGGGACCTATGAGCAGTTCTTC. It codes for CVSSSGTYEQFF. The full variable domain, its missing parts supplied by reference TRBV5-1 and TRBJ2-1, is KAGVTQTPRYLIKTRGQQVTLSCSPISGHRSVSWYQQTPGQGLQFLFEYFSETQRNKGNFPGRFSGRQFSNSRSEMNVSTLELGDSALYLCVSSSGTYEQFFGPGTRLTVL.